This passage covers 28 T cell receptor beta chains from one sample sequenced in a study of blood T cell repertoires in COVID-19. TCRdb keeps only in-frame clones here, not all; method: immunoSEQ multiplex PCR. The sample lists 87,000 or so clones, around 86% occurring once. Sequencing input: peripheral blood. These receptors all come from a man in his forties with acute or convalescent COVID-19.

J is TRBJ2-7 and V is TRBV6-5; D is perhaps TRBD2 (6 bases). Germline V gene sequence: CDR1 MNHEY, CDR2 SVGAGI. This CDR3 comprises 14 residues. V was shortened by 2 bases and J by 2 bases, with 10 bases between the two germline ends. In DNA, the CDR3 is TGTGCCAGCAGTTACACAGGCGGGACCTACGAGCAGTACTTC. It is translated as CASSYTGGTYEQYF.

The rearrangement joins TRBV15 to TRBJ1-3, with D unresolved. Germline V gives CDR1 LNHNV, CDR2 YYDKDF (reference sequence). The V end was cut by 0 bases, the J end by 4 bases, with 10 bases between. The CDR3 is 15 residues long. The CDR3 spells CATSRDSGSGNTIYF. DNA for the CDR3: TGTGCCACCAGCAGAGATTCCGGGTCGGGAAACACCATATATTTT.

A few counts support this clone. CDR3 nucleotides: TGTGCCAGCAGCCAAGCGGGAGCGGCCGAGCAGTACTTC. Its protein product is CASSQAGAAEQYF. The genes are TRBV14 and TRBJ2-7; possible D gene TRBD2, 6 bases. Trimming left V 1 base short and J 6 bases short, with 10 bases between. The CDR3 covers 13 residues. The germline V gene has CDR1 SGHDN and CDR2 FVKESK.

The chain recombines TRBV7-6 with TRBJ1-1, with D tentatively TRBD1 (6 bases). The V gene's germline CDR1 is SGHVS and CDR2 FNYEAQ. V lost 0 bases and J lost 4, with 12 bases in between. The CDR3 covers 15 residues. The DNA of the CDR3 is TGTGCCAGCAGCTTAGCGGGGGCTAGTGTCACTGAAGCTTTCTTT. Translation gives CASSLAGASVTEAFF.

This clone was picked up a small number of times. The chain carries TRBV6-1 and TRBJ2-1; 13 bases map to TRBD2. The germline V gene encodes CDR1 MNHNS and CDR2 SASEGT. This CDR3 is 15 amino acids long. With 1 base clipped from V and 6 bases from J, the junction kept 0 bases outside the gene matches. The CDR3 here is CASSEGTSGSNEQFF. The CDR3 nucleotides read TGTGCCAGCAGTGAAGGGACTAGCGGGAGCAATGAGCAGTTCTTC.

CDR3 coding DNA: TGTGCCAGCAGCTTGAGGGGACATTCAGGAAACACCATATATTTT. This codes for CASSLRGHSGNTIYF. V is TRBV11-3 and J is TRBJ1-3, with a tentative D call TRBD1 (6 bases). The CDR3 covers 15 residues. CDR1 is SGHNT, CDR2 YENEEA, per germline. V lost 3 bases, J lost 4 bases, and 13 bases lay in between.

V and J are TRBV5-4 and TRBJ1-5; the match to TRBD1 covers 7 bases. CDR1 SGHNT and CDR2 YYREEE come from the germline V gene (reference sequence). The CDR3 runs 15 residues. Trimming removed 4 bases from V and 10 bases from J; junction bases left unmatched: 14. The CDR3 region has the DNA TGTGCCAGCAGCCGTGATGGACAGGCCACGATTCCCCAGCATTTT. Amino acids: CASSRDGQATIPQHF.

The genes are TRBV19 and TRBJ2-3; D possibly corresponds to TRBD2 (6 bases). Germline V gene data show CDR1 as LNHDA and CDR2 as SQIVND (reference sequence). Trimming took 4 bases from V and 3 from J, leaving 29 bases between them. The CDR3 runs 20 residues. CDR3 nucleotides: TGTGCCAGTAGTAACGGGGGAGGATATGGGGGAGTCACGGGTACAGATACGCAGTATTTT. This codes for CASSNGGGYGGVTGTDTQYF.

The J gene is TRBJ1-2, the V gene TRBV6-1; D is perhaps TRBD1 (5 bases). Trimming removed 2 bases at V and 6 bases at J, with 13 bases between. This CDR3 is built from 14 residues. From germline, CDR1 is MNHNS and CDR2 SASEGT. The chain's CDR3 is CASSESWQGNGYTF. Written as DNA, the CDR3 is TGTGCCAGCAGTGAATCTTGGCAGGGAAATGGCTACACCTTC.

The chain has TRBV30 and TRBJ1-6, with D possibly matching TRBD1 (6 bases). Germline loops: CDR1 GTSNPN, CDR2 SVGIG (reference sequence). CDR3 length: 14 residues. V lost 2 bases to trimming and J lost 6 bases, with 11 bases between them. Here the CDR3 DNA reads TGTGCCTGGAGTAGGGACATATCTAATTCACCCCTCCACTTT. Encoded protein: CAWSRDISNSPLHF.

V is TRBV3-1 (or the pseudogene TRBV3-2) and J is TRBJ2-5; 7 bases match TRBD2. The CDR3 totals 15 residues. Germline-derived CDR1 and CDR2 are LGHDT and YNNKEL (reference sequence). V shed 0 bases and J 4 bases; nucleotides not matched to a gene: 5. CDR3 nucleotide sequence: TGTGCCAGCAGCCAAGATACTAGCGTTATAGAGACCCAGTACTTC. It encodes CASSQDTSVIETQYF.

In this sample, this clone turned up once. V and J are TRBV11-2 and TRBJ2-1, with 9 bases fitting TRBD2. The germline V gene has CDR1 SGHAT and CDR2 FQNNGV. The trim removed 5 bases at V and 1 base at J, leaving 9 bases unmatched. CDR3 length: 17 amino acids. The CDR3 nucleotides read TGTGCCAGCAGCACAGCTGTTCTAGCGGGATCCTACAATGAGCAGTTCTTC. It codes for CASSTAVLAGSYNEQFF.

This chain links TRBV30 with TRBJ1-2, with D possibly matching TRBD1 (6 bases). Germline V gene data show CDR1 as GTSNPN and CDR2 as SVGIG (reference sequence). The length of the CDR3 is 13 residues. With 4 bases removed from V and 8 bases from J, the gap between germline ends came to 17 bases. DNA of the CDR3: TGTGCCTGGAAGATACAGGGAAGGGGCGGCTACACCTTC. This sequence encodes CAWKIQGRGGYTF.

The V and J genes are TRBV6-1 and TRBJ1-2, with 7 bases aligning to TRBD1. The J segment lost 4 bases and the V segment lost 2 bases, leaving 7 bases of the junction unmatched. The CDR3 sequence is 15 residues long. Looked up from germline, CDR1 is MNHNS and CDR2 is SASEGT. The CDR3 region is CASSEYDRASYGYTF. The CDR3 DNA reads TGTGCCAGCAGTGAATATGACAGGGCTAGCTATGGCTACACCTTC.

This chain joins TRBV27 and TRBJ2-1; 7 nucleotides line up with TRBD2. CDR3 length: 14 residues. Germline-derived CDR1 and CDR2 are MNHEY and SMNVEV (reference sequence). The V segment lost 5 bases and the J segment 7 bases; nucleotides outside the gene matches: 8. This chain's CDR3 is CASSHRGEGNEQFF. The CDR3 DNA reads TGTGCCAGCAGTCACCGGGGGGAGGGGAATGAGCAGTTCTTC.

This clone was counted only a few times. The chain uses TRBV15 and TRBJ2-7, with 10 bases identical to TRBD2. Unmatched junction bases numbered 17, after V lost 0 bases and J lost 12 bases. Germline V gene data show CDR1 as LNHNV and CDR2 as YYDKDF (reference sequence). The CDR3 has 17 residues. In DNA, the CDR3 is TGTGCCACCAGCAGAGATCTCTTAGGGACTAGCGCGAAGGGGGCGTACTTC. It encodes CATSRDLLGTSAKGAYF.

The gene calls are TRBV6-2 or TRBV6-3 and TRBJ2-4; D not resolved. Trimming took 6 bases from V and 3 from J, leaving 9 bases between them. Germline CDR1 is MNHEY and CDR2 is SVGEGT. The CDR3 consists of 13 residues. CDR3 residues: CASSREDKNIQYF. In nucleotides, the CDR3 is TGTGCCAGCAGCAGAGAGGACAAAAACATTCAGTACTTC.

V is TRBV10-2 and J is TRBJ1-2; 9 nucleotides line up with TRBD1. The CDR3 totals 14 residues. Germline values: CDR1 WSHSY, CDR2 SAAADI. Losses at the gene ends were 6 bases for V and 4 bases for J; bases not matched to a gene: 6. The DNA of the CDR3 is TGCGCCAGCAGACAGGGGGCTGAGGGCTATGGCTACACCTTC. Its translation is CASRQGAEGYGYTF.

The chain joins TRBV18 to TRBJ2-2; D might be TRBD2 (5 bases). Trimming removed 3 bases at V and 7 bases at J, with 15 bases between. Germline V gives CDR1 KGHSH, CDR2 LQKENI. The CDR3 covers 15 residues. Here the CDR3 DNA reads TGTGCCAGCTCACCCCTGGACGGGGTTCGCGGGGAGCTGTTTTTT. It encodes CASSPLDGVRGELFF.

CDR3 sequence reads: CATSRAGTEKLFF. In DNA form, the CDR3 reads TGTGCCACCAGCAGAGCCGGGACAGAAAAACTGTTTTTT. The genes are TRBV15 and TRBJ1-4; D is possibly TRBD1 (6 bases). This CDR3 is 13 amino acids long. V was clipped by 1 base and J by 8 bases, with 8 bases between them. From germline, CDR1 is LNHNV and CDR2 YYDKDF (reference sequence).

Notes on this clone: The DNA is omitted, as the CDR3 cannot be located on it reliably, and the CDR3 follows TCRdb's listing. The chain combines TRBV28 with TRBJ1-1; no DNA check was done on the table's D call, TRBD1. The CDR3 region is 12 residues in length, termini included. From germline, CDR1 is MDHEN and CDR2 SYDVKM. CDR3 sequence: CASSSSDSQAFF.

The chain combines TRBV3-1 (or the pseudogene TRBV3-2) with TRBJ1-1; no clear D. Per germline, CDR1 LGHDT and CDR2 YNNKEL (reference sequence). The length of the CDR3 is 13 residues. V was trimmed by 5 bases and J by 0 bases, leaving 7 bases between them. The CDR3 sequence: CASSRSMNTEAFF. In DNA, the CDR3 is TGTGCCAGCAGCAGATCTATGAACACTGAAGCTTTCTTT.

The V call is TRBV7-8, the J call TRBJ1-3; 9 nucleotides match TRBD1. Per germline, CDR1 SGHVS and CDR2 FQNEAQ. The CDR3 is made up of 16 amino acids. V lost 2 bases and J lost 0; bases outside the gene matches: 2. CDR3 region: CASSLWTGVSGNTIYF. The CDR3 nucleotides read TGTGCCAGCAGCTTATGGACAGGGGTCTCTGGAAACACCATATATTTT.

The J gene is TRBJ2-7, the V gene TRBV28, with D possibly TRBD2 on 7 matching bases. CDR1 and CDR2 (germline): MDHEN, SYDVKM. V was shortened by 3 bases and J by 3 bases, with 12 bases between the two germline ends. The CDR3 extends over 14 amino acids. The CDR3 nucleotides read TGTGCCAGCAGTTTTTCGGGGGGCTTCTACGAGCAGTACTTC. Encoded protein: CASSFSGGFYEQYF.

The chain joins TRBV7-2 to TRBJ2-2, with a weak D call TRBD1 (6 bases). V lost 5 bases to trimming and J lost 4 bases, with 14 bases between them. Germline V CDR1 and CDR2: SGHTA, FQGNSA. This CDR3 spans 15 amino acids. CDR3: CASSPRTGPTGELFF. The CDR3 coding sequence is TGTGCCAGCAGCCCGCGAACAGGGCCCACCGGGGAGCTGTTTTTT.

The chain carries TRBV5-4 and TRBJ2-7, with 12 bases identical to TRBD1. The V gene's germline CDR1 is SGHNT and CDR2 YYREEE (reference sequence). V was clipped by 0 bases and J by 7 bases; unmatched bases: 5. The CDR3 totals 15 residues. The CDR3 bases are TGTGCCAGCAGCTTGGGGGGACAGGGGGCGCAGGAGCAGTACTTC. It specifies CASSLGGQGAQEQYF.

This chain connects TRBV7-8 to TRBJ1-3; 7 bases align to TRBD1. Germline V CDR1 and CDR2: SGHVS, FQNEAQ. Trimming at V came to 5 bases and at J to 2 bases, leaving 9 bases not matched to a gene. The length of the CDR3 is 16 residues. CDR3 nucleotide sequence: TGTGCCAGCAGCCCCCTCACAGGGGCGGCTGGAAACACCATATATTTT. Translating gives CASSPLTGAAGNTIYF. Together with reference TRBV7-8 and TRBJ1-3, the CDR3 gives the full variable domain: GAGVSQSPRYKVAKRGQDVALRCDPISGHVSLFWYQQALGQGPEFLTYFQNEAQLDKSGLPSDRFFAERPEGSVSTLKIQRTQQEDSAVYLCASSPLTGAAGNTIYFGEGSWLTVV.

V usage is TRBV19 and J usage is TRBJ2-7, with 7 bases matching TRBD1. Germline-derived CDR1 and CDR2 are LNHDA and SQIVND (reference sequence). V gave up 4 bases and J gave up 3 bases; unmatched junction bases: 9. The CDR3 totals 15 residues. CDR3 nucleotide sequence: TGTGCCAGTAGTAGTGCAGGGGGAATTGTCTACGAGCAGTACTTC. This codes for CASSSAGGIVYEQYF. Full variable domain (missing parts from reference TRBV19 and TRBJ2-7): DGGITQSPKYLFRKEGQNVTLSCEQNLNHDAMYWYRQDPGQGLRLIYYSQIVNDFQKGDIAEGYSVSREKKESFPLTVTSAQKNPTAFYLCASSSAGGIVYEQYFGPGTRLTVT.